Each of the 19 T cell receptor beta chains below was sequenced from the same sample in a study of control samples from healthy donors and cancer patients. Here immunoSEQ multiplex PCR was the method, and the copy in TCRdb shows in-frame clones only, minus some. This table has around 100,000 clones, about 90% appearing once. Material for sequencing was blood. Every receptor here comes from a man aged 30-40 years in good health.

The J gene is TRBJ2-7, the V gene TRBV5-4; 10 nucleotides line up with TRBD2. The CDR3 is made up of 15 amino acids. Germline CDR1 and CDR2: SGHNT and YYREEE (reference sequence). Trimming took 3 bases from V and 4 from J; bases not matched to a gene: 7. The CDR3 sequence: CASSWGGLAAYEQYF. CDR3 DNA sequence: TGTGCCAGCAGCTGGGGTGGACTAGCGGCATACGAGCAGTACTTC. The complete variable domain, with remaining parts taken from reference TRBV5-4 and TRBJ2-7, reads ETGVTQSPTHLIKTRGQQVTLRCSSQSGHNTVSWYQQALGQGPQFIFQYYREEENGRGNFPPRFSGLQFPNYSSELNVNALELDDSALYLCASSWGGLAAYEQYFGPGTRLTVT.

This clone was seen just once. The rearrangement uses TRBV7-9 and TRBJ2-1; D is unresolved. Germline V gene sequence: CDR1 SEHNR, CDR2 FQNEAQ (reference sequence). Trimming cost V 1 base and J 7 bases, with 17 bases left between them. This CDR3 is built from 16 residues. CDR3 sequence (DNA): TGTGCCAGCAGCTTAGATTCGCGGCAGTCCGAGAATGAGCAGTTCTTC. This sequence encodes CASSLDSRQSENEQFF.

In its sample, this clone was seen once. V gene TRBV7-7 combines with J gene TRBJ2-2; D is perhaps TRBD1 (5 bases). The length of the CDR3 is 17 residues. Germline assignment: CDR1 SSHAT and CDR2 FNYEAQ (reference sequence). The ends were cut back, 4 bases at V and 1 base at J, with 16 bases in the middle. The CDR3 region is CASSSFLEDRNTGELFF. CDR3 nucleotides: TGTGCCAGCAGCTCTTTCCTCGAAGACAGGAACACCGGGGAGCTGTTTTTT. Complete variable domain (other parts from reference TRBV7-7 and TRBJ2-2): GAGVSQSPRYKVTKRGQDVTLRCDPISSHATLYWYQQALGQGPEFLTYFNYEAQPDKSGLPSDRFSAERPEGSISTLTIQRTEQRDSAMYRCASSSFLEDRNTGELFFGEGSRLTVL.

The chain carries TRBV6-2 or TRBV6-3 and TRBJ1-2; D not certain. V gave up 4 bases and J gave up 7 bases, with 22 bases separating them. The CDR3 spans 16 residues. Per germline, CDR1 MNHEY and CDR2 SVGEGT. The CDR3 sequence is CASSWPPTSPFGGYTF. The CDR3 region has the DNA TGTGCCAGCAGTTGGCCCCCGACATCTCCTTTCGGTGGCTACACCTTC.

The chain joins TRBV9 to TRBJ2-6, with 7 bases lining up with TRBD2. The length of the CDR3 is 16 residues. V was pared by 3 bases and J by 3 bases, with 6 bases of the junction left unmatched. Germline V gene lookup returns CDR1 SGDLS and CDR2 YYNGEE. The DNA of the CDR3 is TGTGCCAGCAGCGGGGGAGGGCTTTTTGGGGCCAACGTCCTGACTTTC. Protein: CASSGGGLFGANVLTF.

The rearrangement joins TRBV29-1 to TRBJ1-1; D might be TRBD1 (5 bases). The germline V and J ends were trimmed by 7 bases and 1 base, with 25 bases remaining between them. The CDR3 length is 17 residues. The germline CDR1 and CDR2 sequences are SQVTM and ANQGSEA. In DNA, the CDR3 is TGCAGCGCTACAGGCATGATAGGGTACATCAAGAACACTGAAGCTTTCTTT. This encodes CSATGMIGYIKNTEAFF. Full variable domain (outside the CDR3, taken from reference TRBV29-1 and TRBJ1-1): SAVISQKPSRDICQRGTSLTIQCQVDSQVTMMFWYRQQPGQSLTLIATANQGSEATYESGFVIDKFPISRPNLTFSTLTVSNMSPEDSSIYLCSATGMIGYIKNTEAFFGQGTRLTVV.

This chain connects TRBV7-3 to TRBJ2-1; D is unresolved. Trimming removed 1 base at V and 3 bases at J, with 10 bases between. The CDR3 spans 15 residues. CDR1 SGHTA and CDR2 FQGTGA come from the germline V gene. CDR3 residues: CASSLKLAIYNEQFF. The CDR3 DNA reads TGTGCCAGCAGCTTAAAACTGGCAATCTACAATGAGCAGTTCTTC.

This clone was detected only once. The chain employs TRBV11-2 and TRBJ2-3, with 16 positions matching TRBD2. The CDR3 contains 18 residues. Trimming removed 4 bases from V and 6 bases from J; junction bases left unmatched: 10. CDR1 and CDR2 from the germline V gene are SGHAT and FQNNGV. The CDR3 reads CASSSGTSGRGFLDTQYF. As DNA, the CDR3 is TGTGCCAGCAGCTCCGGGACTAGCGGGAGGGGATTTTTGGATACGCAGTATTTT.

The genes are TRBV5-4 and TRBJ2-3, with a possible D match to TRBD2 (6 bases). There are 15 residues in the CDR3. V shed 1 base and J shed 0 bases, with 9 bases lying between them. Germline V lookup: CDR1 SGHNT, CDR2 YYREEE (reference sequence). CDR3 amino acids: CASSLNRGSTDTQYF. CDR3 bases: TGTGCCAGCAGCTTGAATCGGGGGAGCACAGATACGCAGTATTTT.

V gene TRBV5-1 combines with J gene TRBJ2-1, with 11 bases that match TRBD2. This CDR3 contains 14 residues. Unmatched junction bases numbered 2, after V lost 9 bases and J lost 0 bases. Looked up from germline, CDR1 is SGHRS and CDR2 is YFSETQ. This CDR3 is CATTSGGSYNEQFF. The CDR3 bases are TGCGCCACCACTAGCGGGGGCTCCTACAATGAGCAGTTCTTC.

This chain connects TRBV18 to TRBJ1-1, with 9 bases aligning to TRBD1. Germline CDR1 and CDR2: KGHSH and LQKENI. Trimming removed 4 bases from V and 6 bases from J; junction bases left unmatched: 6. This CDR3 is 14 amino acids long. In DNA, the CDR3 is TGTGCCAGCTCACGGACAGGGGTTGACTCTGAAGCTTTCTTT. Encoded protein: CASSRTGVDSEAFF.

The chain uses TRBV21-1 and TRBJ2-2; the table assigns TRBD2, which was not confirmed against the DNA. TRBV21-1 is given as a pseudogene. This CDR3 is 16 amino acids long. In DNA, the CDR3 is TGTGCCAGCAGCAAAGGTACAGACCTGGGGAGGGGGGAGCTGTTTTTT. Translating gives CASSKGTDLGRGELFF.

The chain links TRBV7-9 to TRBJ2-7, with no clear D. Germline CDR1 is SEHNR and CDR2 is FQNEAQ (reference sequence). This CDR3 contains 16 residues. Trimming cost V 1 base and J 2 bases, with 15 bases left between them. The DNA for the CDR3 is TGTGCCAGCAGCTTAGGGACGGACGGTCCAGCCTACGAGCAGTACTTC. Translation gives CASSLGTDGPAYEQYF. Full variable domain (remainder filled in from reference TRBV7-9 and TRBJ2-7): DTGVSQNPRHKITKRGQNVTFRCDPISEHNRLYWYRQTLGQGPEFLTYFQNEAQLEKSRLLSDRFSAERPKGSFSTLEIQRTEQGDSAMYLCASSLGTDGPAYEQYFGPGTRLTVT.

This clone was counted a single time. The gene calls are TRBV19 and TRBJ1-1; 7 bases line up with TRBD1. The CDR3 loop spans 14 amino acids. Germline CDR1 reads LNHDA; CDR2 reads SQIVND (reference sequence). V was clipped by 6 bases and J by 1 base; unmatched bases: 5. The CDR3 DNA reads TGTGCCAGTAGGGCCGGACAGGAGAACACTGAAGCTTTCTTT. This codes for CASRAGQENTEAFF.

The gene calls are TRBV19 and TRBJ2-1; D unresolved. CDR3 length: 16 residues. Trimming shortened V by 2 bases and J by 3 bases, and 14 bases separated the two germline ends. Germline V lookup: CDR1 LNHDA, CDR2 SQIVND (reference sequence). This CDR3 reads CASSISPDVNYNEQFF. The CDR3 DNA reads TGTGCCAGTAGTATATCTCCGGACGTCAACTACAATGAGCAGTTCTTC.

The CDR3 loop reads CASSLEQGQDYGYTF. Here the CDR3 DNA reads TGTGCCAGCAGTTTAGAGCAGGGTCAAGACTATGGCTACACCTTC. The rearrangement joins TRBV28 to TRBJ1-2, with D possibly TRBD1 on 5 matching bases. The CDR3 extends over 15 amino acids. Germline CDR1 is MDHEN and CDR2 is SYDVKM. Trimming pared 2 bases from V and 3 bases from J, leaving 13 bases between.

The chain is built from TRBV11-1 and TRBJ1-1; 7 bases agree with TRBD1. The V gene's germline CDR1 is SGHAT and CDR2 FQDESV (reference sequence). The CDR3 loop spans 14 amino acids. Germline trimming cut 5 bases from V and 2 bases from J; bases unmatched to any gene: 5. The CDR3 sequence is CASSAWDSNTEAFF. The DNA for the CDR3 is TGTGCCAGCAGCGCGTGGGACAGCAACACTGAAGCTTTCTTT.

The chain joins TRBV29-1 to TRBJ2-1; D perhaps matches TRBD2 (6 bases). With 0 bases removed from V and 7 bases from J, the gap between germline ends came to 19 bases. This CDR3 region has 16 residues. The germline gives CDR1 SQVTM, CDR2 ANQGSEA. The CDR3 nucleotides are TGCAGCGTTGAAGATCCCTGGAGGGTGGGTACTAATGAGCAGTTCTTC. It translates to CSVEDPWRVGTNEQFF.

This clone was counted a few times. V and J are TRBV7-2 and TRBJ2-3; D call uncertain. The CDR3 consists of 13 residues. Trimming shortened V by 3 bases and J by 1 base, and 5 bases separated the two germline ends. Per the germline V gene, CDR1 is SGHTA and CDR2 is FQGNSA. CDR3 loop: CASSFVGTDTQYF. The CDR3 DNA sequence: TGTGCCAGCAGCTTTGTAGGCACAGATACGCAGTATTTT.